This TCR beta chain was obtained from a study of T-cell reconstitution after alpha-beta-depleted transplantation in children. General study results and limits: For some patients, TCRbeta diversity was high at day 60 because of recipient T cells and thymic progenitors that survived. Approximately two months post-transplant, alpha-beta T cells reportedly originated from several hundred expanded graft clones. Once a year had passed after transplant, T-cell counts and diversity came mostly from newly produced T cells.

Germline trimming cut 1 base from V and 5 bases from J; bases unmatched to any gene: 6. Germline V gene sequence: CDR1 DFQATT, CDR2 SNEGSKA (reference sequence). The CDR3 extends over 15 amino acids. Concerning this clonotype: The antigen is undetermined. The missing conserved phenylalanine or tryptophan at the end of this CDR3 makes a read error likely.

Unique molecular identifiers featured in how the TCRbeta library was prepared. TCRdb passed the PCR reads through MiXCR, listing each CDR3 protein once. The sample comprises about 58,000 distinct CDR3 sequences, about 40% of which are singletons, and less than 98% rests with the top ten. This TCR came from a male patient under 18 who had a stem cell transplant for acute lymphoblastic leukemia, so the T cells may come from the graft donor. Material: PBMCs, mostly from graft donor cells, obtained 360 days after TCRalphabeta/CD19-depleted stem cell transplant. V usage is TRBV20-1 and J usage is TRBJ2-7; TRBD2 matches at 12 bases. The CDR3, as DNA: TGCAGTGCTAGAGGTCTAGCGGGAGGGCCCCACGAGCAGTACTGC. This translates into CSARGLAGGPHEQYC.